This T cell receptor (beta chain) was documented in a study of blood T cell repertoires in COVID-19 (dated by TCRdb to 2020 to 2021). About the study as a whole: Samples from collaborators originated in the United States, Italy and Spain and spanned both the acute and convalescent phases of COVID-19. A de-identified subject ID, COVID-19 status, age in years and sex were almost always included in the sample metadata. Samples were obtained from the ongoing ImmuneRACE study (first 160 participants) and from about 1,300 subjects provided by 6 global collaborators. The repertoires were made available in a free public database intended to serve as a resource for research on the immune response to SARS-CoV-2. The material from the prospective study consisted of cDNA or gDNA derived from T cells, B-cell-depleted T cells, or PBMCs. Where available, HLA class I and class II types were obtained from metadata supplied by the sample provider rather than from assay-based typing. The dataset comprised deeply sampled blood TCRbeta repertoires from subjects exposed to, actively infected with, or recovered from COVID-19. Study-level results and caveats: How much clinical and demographic metadata was included differed by source and by participant, and the metadata was provided uncurated.

TCRbeta CDR3 regions were amplified from genomic DNA using the immunoSEQ Assay, a bias-controlled multiplex PCR. As for how the authors treated the data: The number of nucleated cells in each sample was estimated by amplification of reference gene primers within the assay. Sequence reads were collapsed and filtered to measure the absolute abundance of every unique TCRbeta CDR3 rearrangement. For each sample, productive Simpson clonality was calculated as the square root of Simpson's diversity index over productive rearrangements. Here the immuneACCESS table is served through TCRdb, limited to in-frame sequences with V and J called. Missing clones are a known gap in these copies; in checked studies unresolved V genes cover under half, and the rest lacks a known reason. The DNA was the basis for D and trimming; V, J and clone size are from that table. This sample comprises 210,000 or so clones, 90% of them detected only once. Of the sample, 0.62% is held by the ten largest clones.

Collaborating institutions collected whole blood in K2EDTA tubes following their own protocols. For TCRbeta analysis, collaborators shipped samples in one of three forms: frozen whole blood, isolated PBMCs, or DNA extracted from either of those sample types. As for this clone: The specificity of this receptor is unknown. No base qualities exist here, and no much larger clone lies one base off it.

The CDR3 covers 12 residues, taking in both the cysteine and the valine. Only CDR3 DNA remains: 36 bases, in frame from the first base. CDR1 and CDR2, looked up from the germline V gene, are MDHEN and SYDVKM. V is cut by 5 bases and J by 4 bases, and the space between the germline ends is 9 bases. This TCR was sampled from a man aged 45-65 years with acute or convalescent COVID-19. The rearrangement combines TRBV28 with TRBJ2-7; the best D guess is TRBD1, with 6 bases matching. The sequencing sample was made of peripheral blood. Here is the DNA: TGTGCCAGCAGTCCCGACAGGTACGAGCAGTACGTC. The encoded protein is CASSPDRYEQYV.